A single sample is the source of the 24 T cell receptor beta chains below, sequenced in a study of blood T cell repertoires in COVID-19. Sequencing used immunoSEQ multiplex PCR; TCRdb keeps in-frame clones, though not all of them. The sample lists 250,000 to 300,000 clones, about 90% occurring once. Source material: peripheral blood. The receptors were sampled from a woman between 35 and 50 years old who had recovered from COVID-19.

The chain recombines TRBV6-5 with TRBJ1-5; a weak D match, TRBD1 (5 bases). Germline CDR1 and CDR2: MNHEY and SVGAGI. CDR3 size: 15 residues. V dropped 8 bases and J dropped 0 bases, with 14 bases sitting between them. The CDR3 coding sequence is TGTGCCAGCGGGATGGGGGGATATAGCAATCAGCCCCAGCATTTT. Its translation: CASGMGGYSNQPQHF.

A single count supports this clone. The chain carries TRBV20-1 and TRBJ1-6, with D unresolved. V was clipped by 3 bases and J by 0 bases, with 6 bases between them. The CDR3 sequence is 14 residues long. Germline-derived CDR1 and CDR2 are DFQATT and SNEGSKA (reference sequence). CDR3 loop: CSASPGSYNSPLHF. The CDR3 DNA sequence: TGCAGTGCTAGTCCGGGCTCCTATAATTCACCCCTCCACTTT.

The chain employs TRBV6-5 and TRBJ1-2, with 12 bases aligning to TRBD1. The ends lost 6 bases at V and 7 bases at J; junction bases unmatched: 3. CDR1 MNHEY and CDR2 SVGAGI come from the germline V gene. This CDR3 spans 13 amino acids. CDR3 in amino acids: CASRGQGAVGYTF. In nucleotides, the CDR3 is TGTGCCAGCAGGGGACAGGGGGCGGTTGGCTACACCTTC.

The V gene is TRBV6-5, the J gene TRBJ1-4; 8 nucleotides agree with TRBD1. The V segment lost 6 bases and the J segment 7 bases; nucleotides outside the gene matches: 7. Per the germline V gene, CDR1 is MNHEY and CDR2 is SVGAGI. The CDR3 spans 14 residues. As DNA, the CDR3 is TGTGCCAGCAGCACCGTCGGACAGGGTGAAAAACTGTTTTTT. Protein sequence: CASSTVGQGEKLFF.

V gene TRBV2 combines with J gene TRBJ1-2; the D is unclear. CDR3 length equals 13 residues. Germline values: CDR1 SNHLY, CDR2 FYNNEI. Trimming shortened V by 7 bases and J by 8 bases, and 17 bases separated the two germline ends. DNA of the CDR3: TGTGCCAGCACTACCGGGTTTCGGAGGGGCTACACCTTC. Amino acids: CASTTGFRRGYTF.

The genes are TRBV6-5 and TRBJ2-3; D may be TRBD2 (5 bases). Germline assignment: CDR1 MNHEY and CDR2 SVGAGI. CDR3 length: 14 residues. V dropped 6 bases and J dropped 2 bases, with 12 bases sitting between them. CDR3 sequence reads: CASSRTLYTDTQYF. As DNA, the CDR3 is TGTGCCAGCAGCCGGACTCTTTACACAGATACGCAGTATTTT.

The chain is built from TRBV4-3 and TRBJ2-6; 9 nucleotides line up with TRBD1. V shed 4 bases and J 3 bases; nucleotides not matched to a gene: 13. The length of the CDR3 is 19 residues. Per the germline V gene, CDR1 is LGHNA and CDR2 is YSLEER. The CDR3 here is CASSPSDRGPPLGANVLTF. DNA of the CDR3: TGCGCCAGCAGCCCGTCGGACAGGGGACCGCCTCTTGGGGCCAACGTCCTGACTTTC.

The rearrangement uses TRBV10-3 and TRBJ2-5; a possible D gene is TRBD2 (5 bases). V was cut by 4 bases and J by 1 base, with 16 bases left in between. The CDR3 runs to 16 residues. The germline V gene encodes CDR1 ENHRY and CDR2 SYGVKD. The CDR3 reads CAISGSGGTSQETQYF. Here the CDR3 DNA reads TGTGCCATCAGTGGGTCCGGTGGCACTAGCCAAGAGACCCAGTACTTC.

V is TRBV9 and J is TRBJ2-2; the D is unclear. Trimming left V 6 bases short and J 5 bases short, with 5 bases between. CDR1 is SGDLS, CDR2 YYNGEE, per germline. This CDR3 spans 11 amino acids. Here the CDR3 DNA reads TGTGCCAGCATCTCTACCGGGGAGCTGTTTTTT. Its translation: CASISTGELFF.

The chain recombines TRBV30 with TRBJ1-5; the match to TRBD1 covers 7 bases. The V gene's germline CDR1 is GTSNPN and CDR2 SVGIG (reference sequence). The trim removed 0 bases at V and 5 bases at J, leaving 4 bases unmatched. The CDR3 is 14 amino acids. Written as DNA, the CDR3 is TGTGCCTGGAGTGTATCAGGGGGTCATCAGCCCCAGCATTTT. Translation: CAWSVSGGHQPQHF.

The chain joins TRBV15 to TRBJ2-2, with a weak D call TRBD2 (5 bases). Germline V gene lookup returns CDR1 LNHNV and CDR2 YYDKDF (reference sequence). The CDR3 length is 14 residues. V gave up 5 bases and J gave up 7 bases, with 14 bases separating them. DNA of the CDR3: TGTGCCACCAGCCATGCCCGTCGGGGCGGGGAGCTGTTTTTT. It codes for CATSHARRGGELFF.

The V and J genes are TRBV27 and TRBJ1-4; D is ambiguous. V lost 4 bases, J lost 6 bases, and 12 bases lay in between. The CDR3 length is 14 residues. The germline gives CDR1 MNHEY, CDR2 SMNVEV (reference sequence). CDR3 amino acids: CASSSSIVDEKLFF. For the CDR3, the DNA is TGTGCCAGCAGTTCATCAATCGTTGATGAAAAACTGTTTTTT.

The chain carries TRBV6-5 and TRBJ2-1; 10 nucleotides agree with TRBD2. The V segment lost 0 bases and the J segment 8 bases; nucleotides outside the gene matches: 7. The CDR3 is 16 residues long. Germline assignment: CDR1 MNHEY and CDR2 SVGAGI. The CDR3, as DNA: TGTGCCAGCAGTTACTCCTCAGCGGGGGGGCTACATGAGCAGTTCTTC. It codes for CASSYSSAGGLHEQFF.

This rearrangement joins TRBV5-4 to TRBJ2-3; the D is unclear. Trimming cost V 3 bases and J 5 bases, with 16 bases left between them. Germline CDR1 is SGHNT and CDR2 is YYREEE (reference sequence). CDR3 length: 15 residues. CDR3 sequence: CASSSREHSIDTQYF. The CDR3 DNA reads TGTGCCAGCAGCTCCCGAGAGCACTCCATAGATACGCAGTATTTT.

V gene TRBV10-2 combines with J gene TRBJ2-3; 8 bases are a match to TRBD2. The V gene's germline CDR1 is WSHSY and CDR2 SAAADI. The CDR3 is 14 amino acids. Unmatched junction bases numbered 6, after V lost 7 bases and J lost 3 bases. CDR3 protein: CASTGLASTDTQYF. In nucleotides, the CDR3 is TGCGCCAGCACAGGACTAGCAAGTACAGATACGCAGTATTTT.

This clone was observed a handful of times. This chain links TRBV6-5 with TRBJ1-6; 7 bases agree with TRBD1. CDR3 length: 12 residues. The germline V gene encodes CDR1 MNHEY and CDR2 SVGAGI. V was pared by 2 bases and J by 16 bases, with 5 bases of the junction left unmatched. The CDR3, as DNA: TGTGCCAGCAGTTACGACAGGGAAGAGCTCCACTTT. This gives the protein CASSYDREELHF.

The CDR3 reads CASSYQGAEAFF. As DNA, the CDR3 is TGTGCCAGCAGTTACCAAGGGGCTGAAGCTTTCTTT. V and J are TRBV6-5 and TRBJ1-1, with D possibly matching TRBD1 (5 bases). This CDR3 is 12 amino acids long. V dropped 2 bases and J dropped 6 bases, with 7 bases sitting between them. From germline, CDR1 is MNHEY and CDR2 SVGAGI.

There are a few counts of this clone. The rearrangement joins TRBV30 to TRBJ1-2; D not resolved. Trimming pared 2 bases from V and 6 bases from J, leaving 16 bases between. The CDR3 contains 14 residues. CDR1 is GTSNPN, CDR2 SVGIG, per germline (reference sequence). Here the CDR3 reads CAWSRGVVRNGYTF. The DNA of the CDR3 is TGTGCCTGGAGTCGCGGGGTAGTGCGGAATGGCTACACCTTC.

The chain carries TRBV19 and TRBJ1-2, with a tentative D call TRBD1 (5 bases). CDR3 length: 13 residues. The ends were cut back, 9 bases at V and 1 base at J, with 12 bases in the middle. Germline V CDR1 and CDR2: LNHDA, SQIVND (reference sequence). The CDR3 sequence is CASDPRDNYGYTF. Written as DNA, the CDR3 is TGTGCCAGCGACCCCAGGGATAACTATGGCTACACCTTC.

V is TRBV5-5 and J is TRBJ1-2; D gene uncertain. The V gene lost 3 bases and the J gene lost 8 bases, with 14 bases spanning the gap. Germline loops: CDR1 SGHKS, CDR2 YYEKEE (reference sequence). The CDR3 is made up of 13 amino acids. CDR3: CASSWAGEKGYTF. The CDR3 DNA is TGTGCCAGCAGCTGGGCGGGTGAGAAAGGCTACACCTTC.

The gene calls are TRBV6-5 and TRBJ1-4; 7 positions agree with TRBD1. Per the germline V gene, CDR1 is MNHEY and CDR2 is SVGAGI. The CDR3 contains 14 residues. V trimming: 6 bases; J trimming: 4 bases; junction bases outside the gene matches: 5. In DNA form, the CDR3 reads TGTGCCAGCAGCTCGGGACAGTTTAATGAAAAACTGTTTTTT. It codes for CASSSGQFNEKLFF.

The sample holds a few counts of this clone. The chain combines TRBV29-1 with TRBJ1-1; tentative D call: TRBD1 (5 bases). This CDR3 spans 15 amino acids. Trimming shortened V by 4 bases and J by 4 bases, and 19 bases separated the two germline ends. The germline V gene encodes CDR1 SQVTM and CDR2 ANQGSEA. CDR3 nucleotides: TGCAGCGTTGTCGGGGACTCTCGGAGGGCCACTGAAGCTTTCTTT. Residues: CSVVGDSRRATEAFF. Based on the CDR3 plus reference TRBV29-1 and TRBJ1-1, the full variable domain is SAVISQKPSRDICQRGTSLTIQCQVDSQVTMMFWYRQQPGQSLTLIATANQGSEATYESGFVIDKFPISRPNLTFSTLTVSNMSPEDSSIYLCSVVGDSRRATEAFFGQGTRLTVV.

The sample holds one count of this clone. The rearrangement joins TRBV7-9 to TRBJ1-3; D gene uncertain. V shed 4 bases and J shed 0 bases, with 10 bases lying between them. Per germline, CDR1 SEHNR and CDR2 FQNEAQ (reference sequence). This CDR3 region has 15 residues. The DNA of the CDR3 is TGTGCCAGCAGCTCGAGAGCTAGCTCTGGAAACACCATATATTTT. Its protein product is CASSSRASSGNTIYF. Full variable domain (outside the CDR3, taken from reference TRBV7-9 and TRBJ1-3): DTGVSQNPRHKITKRGQNVTFRCDPISEHNRLYWYRQTLGQGPEFLTYFQNEAQLEKSRLLSDRFSAERPKGSFSTLEIQRTEQGDSAMYLCASSSRASSGNTIYFGEGSWLTVV.

The chain joins TRBV4-1 to TRBJ1-3; no firm D call. Trimming pared 4 bases from V and 0 bases from J, leaving 13 bases between. This CDR3 spans 16 amino acids. The V gene's germline CDR1 is MGHRA and CDR2 YSYEKL. CDR3 DNA sequence: TGCGCCAGCAGCCTTCATCCAACTTCCTCTGGAAACACCATATATTTT. It specifies CASSLHPTSSGNTIYF.